A selection of T cell receptor beta chains follows, all from one sample in a study of blood T cell dynamics during melanoma immunotherapy. Libraries were prepared by immunoSEQ multiplex PCR; TCRdb keeps only in-frame clonotypes and omits some of them. The sample holds some 13,000 clones, 90% to 95% seen once. The sequencing here drew on effector memory CD8+ T cells from blood, taken from a patient treated with checkpoint blockade. These receptors were taken from a human donor with melanoma. The CDR3 runs from the conserved cysteine through the conserved F or W. The D gene is left open where the match is weak. Part of the rows lack a size; the others show once, few, many or a class for expanded clones.

>-|TRBJ2-4|-|TRBV4-3
CASSQDGTPFQYF
TGCGCCAGCAGCCAAGACGGGACTCCTTTTCAGTACTTC
>-|TRBJ2-7|-|TRBV5-5
CASSLDEGFTSYEQYF
TGTGCCAGCAGCTTGGACGAGGGATTTACCTCCTACGAGCAGTACTTC
>-|TRBJ2-7|TRBD1|TRBV29-1
CSVETGQGTYEQYF
TGCAGCGTTGAAACGGGACAGGGAACCTACGAGCAGTACTTC
>-|TRBJ2-7|-|TRBV7-9
CASSGGRYYEQYF
TGTGCCAGCAGCGGAGGTAGATACTACGAGCAGTACTTC
>-|TRBJ2-7|-|TRBV19
CASSITGAYEQYF
TGTGCCAGTAGTATCACAGGAGCCTACGAGCAGTACTTC
>-|TRBJ2-1|TRBD2|TRBV9
CASSGGRLAGGGSSYNEQFF
TGTGCCAGCAGCGGAGGACGACTAGCGGGAGGGGGGAGCTCCTACAATGAGCAGTTCTTC
>-|TRBJ2-7|-|TRBV5-1
CASSLYGGRATDEQYF
TGCGCCAGCAGCTTGTATGGCGGCAGGGCGACCGACGAGCAGTACTTC
>-|TRBJ1-1|TRBD1|TRBV7-8
CASSLAGTDNTEAFF
TGTGCCAGCAGCTTAGCCGGGACAGATAACACTGAAGCTTTCTTT
>-|TRBJ2-4|-|TRBV28
CASSAEGVAKNIQYF
TGTGCCAGCAGTGCGGAGGGGGTGGCCAAAAACATTCAGTACTTC
>-|TRBJ2-3|TRBD2|TRBV30
CAWSDRAGAANTDTQYF
TGTGCCTGGAGTGATCGAGCGGGAGCCGCGAACACAGATACGCAGTATTTT
>-|TRBJ2-7|-|TRBV9
CASSVSYEQYF
TGTGCCAGCAGCGTCTCCTACGAGCAGTACTTC
>-|TRBJ2-3|TRBD2|TRBV27
CASSSAGLAGDTQYF
TGTGCCAGCAGTTCGGCGGGACTAGCGGGAGATACGCAGTATTTT
>-|TRBJ2-7|-|TRBV19
CASSIPLGEQYF
TGTGCCAGTAGTATCCCTCTGGGGGAGCAGTACTTC
>-|TRBJ1-5|-|TRBV5-6
CASSQGQYSNQPQHF
TGTGCCAGCAGCCAAGGACAGTATAGCAATCAGCCCCAGCATTTT
>-|TRBJ2-1|-|TRBV10-1
CASRTNGVNEQFF
TGCGCCAGCAGAACCAACGGGGTTAATGAGCAGTTCTTC
>-|TRBJ2-1|-|TRBV9
CASSVEADPYNEQFF
TGTGCCAGCAGCGTAGAAGCGGACCCCTACAATGAGCAGTTCTTC
>-|TRBJ2-7|TRBD1|TRBV11-2
CASSLGTGGDEQYF
TGTGCCAGCAGCTTGGGGACAGGGGGCGACGAGCAGTACTTC
>-|TRBJ2-7|-|TRBV4-1
CASSQVASVEQYF
TGCGCCAGCAGCCAAGTGGCGAGTGTCGAGCAGTACTTC
>-|TRBJ2-7|TRBD1|TRBV4-1
CASSQGTGMDEQYF
TGCGCCAGCAGCCAAGGGACAGGGATGGACGAGCAGTACTTC
>few|TRBJ2-2|TRBD1|TRBV18
CASSPPTGAPGELFF
TGTGCCAGCTCACCACCCACAGGGGCCCCCGGGGAGCTGTTTTTT
>-|TRBJ2-2|TRBD2|TRBV27
CASNSGLAAGELFF
TGTGCCAGCAACTCGGGACTAGCGGCCGGGGAGCTGTTTTTT
>-|TRBJ2-1|-|TRBV9
CASSVGQNNEQFF
TGTGCCAGCAGCGTAGGTCAAAACAATGAGCAGTTCTTC
>once|TRBJ1-1|-|TRBV28
CASSPHNGLNTEAFF
TGTGCCAGCAGTCCCCATAACGGATTGAACACTGAAGCTTTCTTT
>-|TRBJ2-7|-|TRBV15
CATSRATGPGEQYF
TGTGCCACCAGCAGAGCTACAGGCCCGGGCGAGCAGTACTTC
>-|TRBJ2-7|-|TRBV10-2
CASSESLGSSYEQYF
TGCGCCAGCAGTGAGTCCTTAGGGAGCTCCTACGAGCAGTACTTC
>-|TRBJ2-1|TRBD2|TRBV18
CASSAGDLYNEQFF
TGTGCCAGCTCAGCGGGAGACCTCTACAATGAGCAGTTCTTC
>-|TRBJ2-1|-|TRBV7-8
CASKHKSHNEQFF
TGTGCCAGCAAGCATAAGTCCCACAATGAGCAGTTCTTC
>-|TRBJ2-5|-|TRBV5-1
CASSSPSYETQYF
TGCGCCAGCAGCTCGCCATCCTACGAGACCCAGTACTTC